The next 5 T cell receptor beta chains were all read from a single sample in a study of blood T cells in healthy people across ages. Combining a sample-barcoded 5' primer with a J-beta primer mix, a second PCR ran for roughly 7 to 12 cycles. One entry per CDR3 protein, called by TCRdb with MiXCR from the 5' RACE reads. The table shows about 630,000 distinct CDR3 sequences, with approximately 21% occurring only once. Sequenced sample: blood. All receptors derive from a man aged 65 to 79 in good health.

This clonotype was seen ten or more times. The CDR3 DNA reads TGTGCCACCAGTGATTCGGGACTACCGTACAATGAGCAGTTCTTC. This sequence encodes CATSDSGLPYNEQFF. This rearrangement joins TRBV24-1 to TRBJ2-1, with TRBD2 identical over 7 bases. The germline V gene has CDR1 KGHDR and CDR2 SFDVKD. The V gene end was trimmed by 2 bases and the J gene end by 4 bases; junction bases not matched to a gene: 4. The CDR3 covers 15 residues.

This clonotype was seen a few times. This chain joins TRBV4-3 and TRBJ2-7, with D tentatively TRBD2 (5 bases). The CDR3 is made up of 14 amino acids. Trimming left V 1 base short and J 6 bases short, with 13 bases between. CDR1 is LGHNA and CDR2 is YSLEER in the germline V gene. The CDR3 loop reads CASSQVGLGAEQYF. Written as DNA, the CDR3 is TGCGCCAGCAGCCAAGTCGGGTTGGGAGCCGAGCAGTACTTC.

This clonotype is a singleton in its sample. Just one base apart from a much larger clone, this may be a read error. The CDR3 region has the DNA TGTGCCAGCAGCTCCGGGAAGGCCTACGACCAGTACTTC. Amino acids: CASSSGKAYDQYF. This chain joins TRBV28 and TRBJ2-7, with a weak D call TRBD2 (5 bases). CDR3 length: 13 amino acids. Per the germline V gene, CDR1 is MDHEN and CDR2 is SYDVKM.

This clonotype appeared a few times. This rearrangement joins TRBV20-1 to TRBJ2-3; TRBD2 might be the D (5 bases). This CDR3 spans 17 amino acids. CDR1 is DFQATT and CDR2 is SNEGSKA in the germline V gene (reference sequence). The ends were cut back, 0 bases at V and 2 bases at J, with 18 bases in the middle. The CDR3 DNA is TGCAGTGCTAGAGATCGTTTTGTGAGCGGAATCACAGATACGCAGTATTTT. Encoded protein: CSARDRFVSGITDTQYF.

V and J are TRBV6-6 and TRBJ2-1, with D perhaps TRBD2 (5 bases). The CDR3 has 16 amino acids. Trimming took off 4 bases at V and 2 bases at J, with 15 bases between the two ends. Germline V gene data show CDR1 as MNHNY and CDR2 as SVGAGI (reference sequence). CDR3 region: CASSSGRSSAYNEQFF. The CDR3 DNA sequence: TGTGCCAGCAGTTCCGGGCGGAGTAGCGCCTACAATGAGCAGTTCTTC.